The next 10 T cell receptor beta chains were all read from a single sample in a study of blood T cell repertoires in COVID-19. Repertoires were generated with immunoSEQ multiplex PCR, while TCRdb's copy carries only in-frame clones and drops some. This table has 35,000 to 50,000 clones, about 88% appearing once. Specimen: peripheral blood. All receptors derive from a human donor in a cohort sampled during active COVID-19.

J is TRBJ2-1 and V is TRBV11-3, with D perhaps TRBD2 (6 bases). The germline CDR1 and CDR2 sequences are SGHNT and YENEEA. Trimming cost V 2 bases and J 4 bases, with 15 bases left between them. CDR3 length: 16 amino acids. The CDR3 DNA reads as TGTGCCAGCAGCTTACAGGCTCTCGGGAGTTACAATGAGCAGTTCTTC. Protein sequence: CASSLQALGSYNEQFF.

The V call is TRBV5-1, the J call TRBJ2-5, with a possible D match to TRBD2 (6 bases). Germline V gives CDR1 SGHRS, CDR2 YFSETQ. V dropped 2 bases and J dropped 5 bases, with 16 bases sitting between them. CDR3 size: 15 residues. The CDR3 loop is CASSFFLASGETQYF. The CDR3 region has the DNA TGCGCCAGCAGCTTCTTTCTAGCGTCAGGGGAGACCCAGTACTTC.

The chain recombines TRBV9 with TRBJ1-2; 7 nucleotides agree with TRBD1. The CDR3 extends over 15 amino acids. CDR1 and CDR2 (germline): SGDLS, YYNGEE. Trimming removed 3 bases from V and 0 bases from J; junction bases left unmatched: 5. CDR3: CASSAGDSANYGYTF. CDR3 bases: TGTGCCAGCAGCGCGGGGGACAGCGCTAACTATGGCTACACCTTC.

About this clone itself: Within the sample, other DNA sequences also encode this same CDR3. This chain joins TRBV5-1 and TRBJ2-5; 7 nucleotides match TRBD2. Germline CDR1 SGHRS, CDR2 YFSETQ. Trimming at V came to 0 bases and at J to 5 bases, leaving 4 bases not matched to a gene. The CDR3 length is 14 residues. CDR3 amino acids: CASSLGLAGETQYF. As DNA, the CDR3 is TGCGCCAGCAGCTTGGGACTAGCCGGCGAGACCCAGTACTTC.

This chain uses TRBV27 with TRBJ1-1; 8 bases are a match to TRBD1. Germline V lookup: CDR1 MNHEY, CDR2 SMNVEV (reference sequence). The CDR3 is 13 residues long. J lost 10 bases, V lost 3 bases, and 7 bases had no gene match. For the CDR3, the DNA is TGTGCCAGCAGTTTGCGACAGGGGTTGGTAGCTTTCTTT. It translates to CASSLRQGLVAFF.

The V call is TRBV7-9, the J call TRBJ2-1; 7 positions agree with TRBD2. Germline V gene sequence: CDR1 SEHNR, CDR2 FQNEAQ (reference sequence). V trimming: 8 bases; J trimming: 8 bases; junction bases outside the gene matches: 9. CDR3 length: 13 residues. The DNA of the CDR3 is TGTGCCAGCGGGACGGGAGGTAGGGATGAGCAGTTCTTC. Protein: CASGTGGRDEQFF. The entire variable domain, with the rest obtained from reference TRBV7-9 and TRBJ2-1, is as follows: DTGVSQNPRHKITKRGQNVTFRCDPISEHNRLYWYRQTLGQGPEFLTYFQNEAQLEKSRLLSDRFSAERPKGSFSTLEIQRTEQGDSAMYLCASGTGGRDEQFFGPGTRLTVL.

This chain links TRBV7-3 with TRBJ2-2; perhaps TRBD2 as D (5 bases). Germline V CDR1 and CDR2: SGHTA, FQGTGA. Trimming shortened V by 6 bases and J by 4 bases, and 9 bases separated the two germline ends. The CDR3 totals 13 residues. The CDR3 region has the DNA TGTGCCAGCAGTCGGGCGGGCACCGGGGAGCTGTTTTTT. Encoded protein: CASSRAGTGELFF.

The V gene is TRBV7-9, the J gene TRBJ2-7; D gene unclear. The CDR3 is 11 residues long. The germline CDR1 and CDR2 sequences are SEHNR and FQNEAQ (reference sequence). The ends were cut back, 6 bases at V and 2 bases at J, with 5 bases in the middle. CDR3 region: CASSETYEQYF. CDR3 coding DNA: TGTGCCAGCAGTGAGACCTACGAGCAGTACTTC.

This chain uses TRBV19 with TRBJ2-1; weak D call: TRBD2 (6 bases). This CDR3 is 15 amino acids long. V lost 4 bases and J lost 5, with 15 bases in between. CDR1 and CDR2 (germline): LNHDA, SQIVND (reference sequence). The CDR3 region has the DNA TGTGCCAGTAGTACGACTAGAGCCATACACAATGAGCAGTTCTTC. Translated: CASSTTRAIHNEQFF. Supplemented by reference TRBV19 and TRBJ2-1, the full variable domain reads DGGITQSPKYLFRKEGQNVTLSCEQNLNHDAMYWYRQDPGQGLRLIYYSQIVNDFQKGDIAEGYSVSREKKESFPLTVTSAQKNPTAFYLCASSTTRAIHNEQFFGPGTRLTVL.

The CDR3 DNA reads as TGTGCCAGCAGCCTCGGACTAGCGGGAGCCGGGAAACAGTATTTT. This sequence encodes CASSLGLAGAGKQYF. The chain links TRBV6-2 or TRBV6-3 to TRBJ2-3; 13 nucleotides match TRBD2. Trimming removed 6 bases from V and 12 bases from J; junction bases left unmatched: 12. Per germline, CDR1 MNHEY and CDR2 SVGEGT. The CDR3 runs 15 residues.